These 4 T cell receptor beta chains originate from one sample sequenced in a study of cytomegalovirus exposure and HLA in healthy donors. Primers: 60 Vbeta forward and 13 Jbeta reverse. Produced via immunoSEQ multiplex PCR; TCRdb's table is partial and in-frame only. The data show some 190,000 clones, with 78% seen just once and approximately 2.9% held by the top ten. Specimen: PBMCs. These receptors all come from a female donor in good health and CMV-seronegative.

The chain has TRBV5-1 and TRBJ2-7, with 11 bases matching TRBD2. CDR3 size: 15 residues. J was trimmed by 3 bases and V by 3 bases; bases with no gene match: 5. The V gene's germline CDR1 is SGHRS and CDR2 YFSETQ. The CDR3 nucleotides are TGCGCCAGCAGCTGGGGACTAGCGGAACACTACGAGCAGTACTTC. It codes for CASSWGLAEHYEQYF.

This rearrangement joins TRBV5-4 to TRBJ1-2, with 10 bases fitting TRBD1. CDR1 is SGHNT and CDR2 is YYREEE in the germline V gene (reference sequence). J gave up 6 bases and V 4 bases, and 6 bases lay outside the gene matches. This CDR3 is built from 14 residues. CDR3 nucleotide sequence: TGTGCCAGCAGCCCGACAGGGGGCAGAGATGGCTACACCTTC. This translates into CASSPTGGRDGYTF. Full variable domain (remainder filled in from reference TRBV5-4 and TRBJ1-2): ETGVTQSPTHLIKTRGQQVTLRCSSQSGHNTVSWYQQALGQGPQFIFQYYREEENGRGNFPPRFSGLQFPNYSSELNVNALELDDSALYLCASSPTGGRDGYTFGSGTRLTVV.

This chain uses TRBV19 with TRBJ2-7, with D possibly matching TRBD1 (6 bases). The ends were cut back, 3 bases at V and 2 bases at J, with 17 bases in the middle. There are 16 residues in the CDR3. From germline, CDR1 is LNHDA and CDR2 SQIVND (reference sequence). CDR3 DNA: TGTGCCAGTAGTATTAGGGGGACACGTTCCGCCTACGAGCAGTACTTC. Translation: CASSIRGTRSAYEQYF.

The CDR3 nucleotides are TGTGCCGGGGGGTTTGGGCGCGAGCAGTACTTC. Protein product: CAGGFGREQYF. The V and J genes are TRBV28 and TRBJ2-7; TRBD2 is a possible D gene (6 bases). Trimming left V 11 bases short and J 6 bases short, with 14 bases between. The CDR3 has 11 amino acids. Germline-derived CDR1 and CDR2 are MDHEN and SYDVKM.